These 26 T cell receptor beta chains share one sample of origin, sequenced in a study of T cell changes during pregnancy in multiple sclerosis. The protocol was immunoSEQ multiplex PCR, while the TCRdb copy is restricted to in-frame clones and leaves out a portion. The table lists around 40,000 clones, over 90% of them singletons. The specimen comprised CD4+ T cells from peripheral blood mononuclear cells, sampled in the second trimester of pregnancy. Every receptor here comes from a female donor with multiple sclerosis, enrolled in a pregnancy study.

Remarks on this clone: Since the CDR3 does not end with the conserved phenylalanine or tryptophan, this likely comes from a read error. Because the CDR3's place on the DNA is in doubt, the DNA is left out and the CDR3 is given as listed by TCRdb. This chain joins TRBV12-5 and TRBJ1-2; the D segment call TRBD1 is taken from the table without a DNA check. From germline, CDR1 is LGHNT and CDR2 FRNRAP. The CDR3 spans 10 residues, counting both ends. The CDR3 is CASGLVGTGL.

The chain joins TRBV4-2 to TRBJ2-3; 7 bases match TRBD2. This CDR3 contains 13 residues. The trim removed 0 bases at V and 6 bases at J, leaving 0 bases unmatched. The germline CDR1 and CDR2 sequences are LGHNA and YNFKEQ. Here the CDR3 reads CASSQDSGDTQYF. The DNA for the CDR3 is TGTGCCAGCAGCCAAGATAGCGGGGATACGCAGTATTTT.

The rearrangement joins TRBV6-6 to TRBJ1-4; 8 positions match TRBD1. This CDR3 has 14 residues. The ends lost 5 bases at V and 4 bases at J; junction bases unmatched: 3. The V gene's germline CDR1 is MNHNY and CDR2 SVGAGI (reference sequence). The CDR3 spells CASSPDRDNEKLFF. CDR3 nucleotides: TGTGCCAGCAGTCCGGACAGGGATAATGAAAAACTGTTTTTT.

This clone appeared once. J is TRBJ2-4 and V is TRBV2, with 7 bases aligning to TRBD1. Germline CDR1 is SNHLY and CDR2 is FYNNEI. V trimming: 4 bases; J trimming: 11 bases; junction bases outside the gene matches: 2. This CDR3 contains 11 residues. CDR3 sequence (DNA): TGTGCCAGCAGTGCCGGGACAGTTCAGTACTTC. Translated: CASSAGTVQYF.

This chain joins TRBV14 and TRBJ2-5; 11 nucleotides align to TRBD2. The J segment lost 0 bases and the V segment lost 2 bases, leaving 5 bases of the junction unmatched. There are 17 residues in the CDR3. The germline gives CDR1 SGHDN, CDR2 FVKESK. Written as DNA, the CDR3 is TGTGCCAGCAGCCAATTACTAGCGGGGGATTACCAAGAGACCCAGTACTTC. Translation gives CASSQLLAGDYQETQYF.

The gene calls are TRBV7-2 and TRBJ1-1; 12 bases are shared with TRBD1. Germline loops: CDR1 SGHTA, CDR2 FQGNSA. The V and J ends lost 2 bases and 5 bases, in that order; junction bases with no gene match: 9. The CDR3 contains 17 residues. The CDR3 coding sequence is TGTGCCAGCAGCTTATGGGACAGGGGGCTCAAAGGTACTGAAGCTTTCTTT. Amino acid sequence: CASSLWDRGLKGTEAFF.

The gene calls are TRBV9 and TRBJ1-1, with D perhaps TRBD1 (6 bases). The germline V gene encodes CDR1 SGDLS and CDR2 YYNGEE. CDR3 length: 13 amino acids. Trimming took off 0 bases at V and 4 bases at J, with 7 bases between the two ends. This CDR3 is CASSVEGVTEAFF. The CDR3 coding sequence is TGTGCCAGCAGCGTAGAGGGGGTCACTGAAGCTTTCTTT.

Here the CDR3 DNA reads TGTGCCAGCAGCGACAGGGGGCTGGGTGCAGATACGCAGTATTTT. Translation: CASSDRGLGADTQYF. V gene TRBV2 combines with J gene TRBJ2-3, with 10 bases matching TRBD1. This CDR3 region has 15 residues. Trimming took 6 bases from V and 4 from J; bases not matched to a gene: 7. Germline values: CDR1 SNHLY, CDR2 FYNNEI.

This chain links TRBV4-3 with TRBJ1-1, with 8 bases fitting TRBD1. V dropped 2 bases and J dropped 0; count of bases not matched to a gene: 8. This CDR3 has 17 amino acids. Germline loops: CDR1 LGHNA, CDR2 YSLEER. CDR3 residues: CASSQNRGSLMNTEAFF. The CDR3, as DNA: TGCGCCAGCAGCCAAAACAGGGGGTCGCTTATGAACACTGAAGCTTTCTTT.

The chain uses TRBV5-1 and TRBJ2-3, with TRBD2 identical over 11 bases. This CDR3 spans 17 amino acids. Per germline, CDR1 SGHRS and CDR2 YFSETQ. After removal of 2 bases from V and 0 bases from J, the junction contained 5 bases not matched to a gene. The CDR3 sequence is CASSFIAGGISTDTQYF. CDR3 DNA: TGCGCCAGCAGCTTTATAGCGGGGGGGATTAGCACAGATACGCAGTATTTT. Full variable domain (remainder filled in from reference TRBV5-1 and TRBJ2-3): KAGVTQTPRYLIKTRGQQVTLSCSPISGHRSVSWYQQTPGQGLQFLFEYFSETQRNKGNFPGRFSGRQFSNSRSEMNVSTLELGDSALYLCASSFIAGGISTDTQYFGPGTRLTVL.

The chain couples TRBV5-1 to TRBJ1-1; a possible D gene is TRBD1 (6 bases). Trimming shortened V by 7 bases and J by 1 base, and 11 bases separated the two germline ends. The germline V gene has CDR1 SGHRS and CDR2 YFSETQ. CDR3 size: 13 residues. CDR3 sequence: CASSQGQNTEAFF. Written as DNA, the CDR3 is TGCGCCAGCTCACAGGGCCAGAACACTGAAGCTTTCTTT.

The chain has TRBV9 and TRBJ2-3; 10 bases are a match to TRBD1. V dropped 2 bases and J dropped 4; count of bases not matched to a gene: 7. Germline V gene sequence: CDR1 SGDLS, CDR2 YYNGEE. This CDR3 comprises 16 residues. CDR3 DNA sequence: TGTGCCAGCAGCGTCGAAGGGACAGGGGTTGCAGATACGCAGTATTTT. Its protein product is CASSVEGTGVADTQYF.

The DNA for the CDR3 is TGCGCCAGCAGCCAAGATCTGGCTAGCGGGGGACTTGGAGATACGCAGTATTTT. Translating gives CASSQDLASGGLGDTQYF. This sequence joins TRBV4-3 and TRBJ2-3, with 10 bases that match TRBD2. CDR1 is LGHNA and CDR2 is YSLEER in the germline V gene. The CDR3 is 18 amino acids. J was trimmed by 5 bases and V by 0 bases; bases with no gene match: 11.

This chain uses TRBV30 with TRBJ2-7; a weak D match, TRBD1 (6 bases). Trimming removed 5 bases from V and 4 bases from J, with 9 bases in between. The CDR3 extends over 11 amino acids. Germline lookup yields CDR1 GTSNPN and CDR2 SVGIG (reference sequence). CDR3 sequence (DNA): TGTGCCTGGGGGGGCGGATACGAGCAGTACTTC. Encoded protein: CAWGGGYEQYF. Drawing the rest from reference TRBV30 and TRBJ2-7, the complete variable domain is SQTIHQWPATLVQPVGSPLSLECTVEGTSNPNLYWYRQAAGRGLQLLFYSVGIGQISSEVPQNLSASRPQDRQFILSSKKLLLSDSGFYLCAWGGGYEQYFGPGTRLTVT.

This rearrangement joins TRBV4-3 to TRBJ2-3; possible D gene TRBD1, 6 bases. Per the germline V gene, CDR1 is LGHNA and CDR2 is YSLEER. This CDR3 has 15 amino acids. Trimming removed 0 bases from V and 4 bases from J, with 11 bases in between. The CDR3 sequence: CASSQDLGAADTQYF. The CDR3 DNA follows: TGCGCCAGCAGCCAAGATCTGGGGGCTGCAGATACGCAGTATTTT.

The J gene is TRBJ1-2, the V gene TRBV11-2, with a tentative D call TRBD1 (5 bases). In germline, CDR1 is SGHAT, CDR2 FQNNGV. This CDR3 spans 16 amino acids. Between the trimmed V and J ends, which lost 1 base and 1 base, there was a span of 13 bases. The CDR3 DNA follows: TGTGCCAGCAGCTTAGCTTGGCGCGGGGGTAACTATGGCTACACCTTC. Its protein is CASSLAWRGGNYGYTF.

V and J are TRBV7-9 and TRBJ1-6; a weak D match, TRBD1 (6 bases). The CDR3 contains 15 residues. Trimming took 6 bases from V and 9 from J, leaving 18 bases between them. The germline CDR1 and CDR2 sequences are SEHNR and FQNEAQ (reference sequence). The CDR3 DNA reads TGTGCCAGCAGTCTTCGCACAGGGATTTCTTCACCCCTCCACTTT. Translation gives CASSLRTGISSPLHF.

The J gene is TRBJ2-2, the V gene TRBV7-3; 11 positions match TRBD1. CDR3 length: 16 residues. CDR1 is SGHTA and CDR2 is FQGTGA in the germline V gene. Trimming took 4 bases from V and 4 from J; bases not matched to a gene: 5. DNA for the CDR3: TGTGCCAGCAGCTCTCGGGGGACAGGGGGCACCGGGGAGCTGTTTTTT. Protein: CASSSRGTGGTGELFF.

J is TRBJ1-1 and V is TRBV11-3; possible D gene TRBD1, 6 bases. Trimming pared 5 bases from V and 7 bases from J, leaving 11 bases between. The CDR3 loop spans 12 amino acids. Germline-derived CDR1 and CDR2 are SGHNT and YENEEA. Here the CDR3 reads CASSPGQHEAFF. Here the CDR3 DNA reads TGTGCCAGCAGCCCAGGACAGCATGAAGCTTTCTTT. The variable domain in full, completed from reference TRBV11-3 and TRBJ1-1, reads EAGVVQSPRYKIIEKKQPVAFWCNPISGHNTLYWYLQNLGQGPELLIRYENEEAVDDSQLPKDRFSAERLKGVDSTLKIQPAELGDSAVYLCASSPGQHEAFFGQGTRLTVV.

The chain has TRBV4-1 and TRBJ2-2, with D possibly matching TRBD2 (6 bases). The length of the CDR3 is 17 residues. V lost 3 bases and J lost 3, with 17 bases in between. Germline assignment: CDR1 MGHRA and CDR2 YSYEKL. The CDR3 bases are TGCGCCAGCAGCCACGCTGCAGGACGCGGGGACACCGGGGAGCTGTTTTTT. This sequence encodes CASSHAAGRGDTGELFF.

This clone was found once. DNA of the CDR3: TGCGCCAGCAGCTGGAGGGACAGATCCTACGAGCAGTACTTC. It specifies CASSWRDRSYEQYF. This chain joins TRBV5-1 and TRBJ2-7, with a tentative D call TRBD1 (7 bases). Germline CDR1 and CDR2: SGHRS and YFSETQ. Trimming left V 3 bases short and J 1 base short, with 11 bases between. The CDR3 runs 14 residues.

The CDR3, as DNA: TGCGCCAGCAGTGATCGGGGCGCGGGGCAAGAGACCCAGTACTTC. It encodes CASSDRGAGQETQYF. This chain connects TRBV10-2 to TRBJ2-5; TRBD2 might be the D (6 bases). This CDR3 region has 15 residues. V shed 3 bases and J shed 2 bases, with 13 bases lying between them. Germline values: CDR1 WSHSY, CDR2 SAAADI.

This chain connects TRBV9 to TRBJ1-3; a weak D match, TRBD1 (5 bases). V lost 1 base to trimming and J lost 0 bases, with 8 bases between them. There are 15 residues in the CDR3. CDR1 is SGDLS and CDR2 is YYNGEE in the germline V gene. CDR3 protein: CASSVNQGSGNTIYF. CDR3 DNA: TGTGCCAGCAGCGTAAACCAGGGCTCTGGAAACACCATATATTTT.

The rearrangement uses TRBV6-5 and TRBJ2-2; 7 bases fit TRBD1. The ends lost 2 bases at V and 7 bases at J; junction bases unmatched: 7. This CDR3 is built from 15 residues. Germline CDR1 reads MNHEY; CDR2 reads SVGAGI. This chain's CDR3 is CASSYNDRAIGELFF. The CDR3 nucleotides read TGTGCCAGCAGTTACAACGACAGGGCCATCGGGGAGCTGTTTTTT.

V gene TRBV10-2 combines with J gene TRBJ2-7, with D maybe TRBD1 (6 bases). This CDR3 region has 14 residues. The germline CDR1 and CDR2 sequences are WSHSY and SAAADI. V was cut by 4 bases and J by 4 bases, with 14 bases left in between. The DNA for the CDR3 is TGCGCCAGCAGTGCGTCCGGACAGAATTACGAGCAGTACTTC. Translated, it gives CASSASGQNYEQYF.

The rearrangement links TRBV7-9 to TRBJ2-1; 11 positions match TRBD1. CDR1 and CDR2 (germline): SEHNR, FQNEAQ (reference sequence). J gave up 8 bases and V 6 bases, and 6 bases lay outside the gene matches. The length of the CDR3 is 14 residues. The CDR3 region has the DNA TGTGCCAGCAGACCGGACAGGGGGCGGCATGAGCAGTTCTTC. Protein sequence: CASRPDRGRHEQFF.